This TCR beta chain emerged from a study of cytomegalovirus exposure and HLA in healthy donors. V was pared by 3 bases and J by 8 bases, with 17 bases between. CDR3 length: 14 amino acids. CDR1 is SGHDT and CDR2 is YYEEEE in the germline V gene. This PCR relied on a set of 60 Vbeta primers and 13 Jbeta primers. The protocol was immunoSEQ multiplex PCR, while the TCRdb copy is restricted to in-frame clones and leaves out a portion. The sample has under 200,000 clones, roughly 85% seen once. The sequenced sample was PBMCs. V and J are TRBV5-6 and TRBJ1-1, with TRBD1 as a possible D gene (5 bases). The sequence derives from a woman aged 25 to 39 in good health and CMV-seropositive. The CDR3 loop reads CASSSQRDSSEAFF. CDR3 nucleotides: TGTGCCAGCAGCTCTCAAAGGGACTCCTCGGAAGCTTTCTTT.